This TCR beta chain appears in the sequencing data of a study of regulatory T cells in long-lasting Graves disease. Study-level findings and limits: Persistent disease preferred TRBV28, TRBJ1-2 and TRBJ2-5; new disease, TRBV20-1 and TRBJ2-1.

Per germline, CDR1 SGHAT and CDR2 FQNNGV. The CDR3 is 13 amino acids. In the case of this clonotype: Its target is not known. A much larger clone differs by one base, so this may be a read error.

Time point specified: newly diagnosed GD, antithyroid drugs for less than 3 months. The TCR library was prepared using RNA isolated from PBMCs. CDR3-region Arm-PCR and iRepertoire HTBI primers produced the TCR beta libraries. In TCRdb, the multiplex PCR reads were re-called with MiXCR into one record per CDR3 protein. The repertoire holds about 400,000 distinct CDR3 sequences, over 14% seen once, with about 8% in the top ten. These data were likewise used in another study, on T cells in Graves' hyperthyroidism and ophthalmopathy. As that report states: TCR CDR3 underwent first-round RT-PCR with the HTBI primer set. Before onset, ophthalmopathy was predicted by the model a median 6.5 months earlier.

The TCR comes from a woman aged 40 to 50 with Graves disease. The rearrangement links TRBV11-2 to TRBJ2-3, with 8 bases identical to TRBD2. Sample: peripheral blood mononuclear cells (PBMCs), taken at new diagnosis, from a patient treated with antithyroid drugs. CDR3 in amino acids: CASSGTAGDMQYF. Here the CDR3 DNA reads TGCGCCAGCAGCGGAACAGCGGGAGATATGCAGTATTTT.